The next 27 T cell receptor beta chains were all read from a single sample in a study of blood T cell repertoires in COVID-19. Sequencing was performed with immunoSEQ multiplex PCR; in TCRdb, only in-frame clones are kept and a portion is missing. The sample consists of about 15,000 clones, roughly three quarters of them appearing once. Sequencing input: peripheral blood. These receptors were obtained from a man in his 70s with active or convalescent COVID-19.

The V gene is TRBV28, the J gene TRBJ1-5; 7 positions match TRBD1. This CDR3 spans 14 amino acids. Germline lookup yields CDR1 MDHEN and CDR2 SYDVKM. Trimming at V came to 3 bases and at J to 2 bases, leaving 1 base not matched to a gene. The CDR3 region is CASSFGTGNQPQHF. The CDR3 nucleotides are TGTGCCAGCAGTTTCGGGACAGGCAATCAGCCCCAGCATTTT.

This rearrangement joins TRBV7-3 to TRBJ2-5; D is possibly TRBD2 (6 bases). Germline lookup yields CDR1 SGHTA and CDR2 FQGTGA. This CDR3 has 14 residues. With 1 base removed from V and 4 bases from J, the gap between germline ends came to 10 bases. In DNA, the CDR3 is TGTGCCAGCAGCTTAAGTCAACTAGCAGAGACCCAGTACTTC. It yields the protein CASSLSQLAETQYF.

This chain links TRBV7-9 with TRBJ2-1; 8 nucleotides align to TRBD2. This CDR3 is 15 amino acids long. V dropped 10 bases and J dropped 5; count of bases not matched to a gene: 13. Germline assignment: CDR1 SEHNR and CDR2 FQNEAQ (reference sequence). The DNA for the CDR3 is TGTGCCATCCCCTCGACGGGGGGGGCTCACAATGAGCAGTTCTTC. This codes for CAIPSTGGAHNEQFF.

This clone was found once. The gene calls are TRBV5-4 and TRBJ2-1; perhaps TRBD2 as D (5 bases). Germline assignment: CDR1 SGHNT and CDR2 YYREEE (reference sequence). V lost 2 bases and J lost 5, with 14 bases in between. The CDR3 covers 15 residues. DNA for the CDR3: TGTGCCAGCAGCTTCCAAGGACTGGTAAACAATGAGCAGTTCTTC. Translated, it gives CASSFQGLVNNEQFF.

CDR3 nucleotides: TGTGCCAGCAGACCTAACCGCGGCTGGACAGGGGTCAATGAGCAGTTCTTC. This codes for CASRPNRGWTGVNEQFF. The chain carries TRBV21-1 and TRBJ2-1; TRBD1, the D gene given by the table, was not confirmed from the DNA. TRBV21-1 is an annotated pseudogene. The CDR3 length is 17 residues.

This clone was found a few times. CDR3 sequence: CASSLSTVAGGNEQFF. The CDR3 bases are TGTGCCAGCAGCTTAAGTACAGTAGCGGGGGGGAATGAGCAGTTCTTC. The rearrangement links TRBV7-8 to TRBJ2-1, with 11 nucleotides matching TRBD2. J was trimmed by 7 bases and V by 2 bases; bases with no gene match: 7. The CDR3 totals 16 residues. CDR1 and CDR2 from the germline V gene are SGHVS and FQNEAQ.

The table lists this clone with a few counts. This chain connects TRBV7-9 to TRBJ1-4; a weak D match, TRBD1 (5 bases). Per germline, CDR1 SEHNR and CDR2 FQNEAQ (reference sequence). The CDR3 length is 12 residues. The ends were cut back, 5 bases at V and 8 bases at J, with 9 bases in the middle. The CDR3 sequence: CASSARQEKLFF. The CDR3 DNA is TGTGCCAGCAGCGCTCGACAGGAAAAACTGTTTTTT. Using reference TRBV7-9 and TRBJ1-4 for the parts outside the CDR3, the full variable domain is DTGVSQNPRHKITKRGQNVTFRCDPISEHNRLYWYRQTLGQGPEFLTYFQNEAQLEKSRLLSDRFSAERPKGSFSTLEIQRTEQGDSAMYLCASSARQEKLFFGSGTQLSVL.

This clone was detected only once. The V call is TRBV27, the J call TRBJ2-7; 7 bases agree with TRBD1. Per the germline V gene, CDR1 is MNHEY and CDR2 is SMNVEV (reference sequence). Unmatched junction bases numbered 8, after V lost 8 bases and J lost 1 base. The CDR3 consists of 14 residues. The CDR3, as DNA: TGTGCCAGCCAGCCGGGACAGAGGTCCTACGAGCAGTACTTC. Protein: CASQPGQRSYEQYF.

CDR3 protein: CASSEFASGTQYF. The CDR3 DNA sequence: TGCGCCAGCAGTGAATTCGCTAGCGGTACGCAGTATTTT. V and J are TRBV10-1 and TRBJ2-3; 7 nucleotides align to TRBD2. Germline loops: CDR1 WNHNN, CDR2 SYGVQD (reference sequence). There are 13 residues in the CDR3. Trimming removed 3 bases from V and 8 bases from J; junction bases left unmatched: 5.

The V gene is TRBV19, the J gene TRBJ1-3; TRBD1 is a possible D gene (6 bases). From germline, CDR1 is LNHDA and CDR2 SQIVND (reference sequence). The CDR3 runs to 14 residues. V lost 7 bases to trimming and J lost 4 bases, with 14 bases between them. CDR3 DNA sequence: TGTGCCAGTATAGATCGGGACATCGGAAACACCATATATTTT. Residues: CASIDRDIGNTIYF.

This chain uses TRBV6-6 with TRBJ1-4; tentative D call: TRBD1 (6 bases). The germline V gene has CDR1 MNHNY and CDR2 SVGAGI (reference sequence). CDR3 length: 14 residues. The germline V and J ends were trimmed by 5 bases and 5 bases, with 12 bases remaining between them. Here the CDR3 DNA reads TGTGCCAGCAGTCAGGGACAACGCAATGAAAAACTGTTTTTT. Protein sequence: CASSQGQRNEKLFF.

CDR3 region: CASSSGQKNSPLHF. The CDR3 nucleotides read TGTGCCAGCAGTTCAGGACAGAAGAATTCACCCCTCCACTTT. The V gene is TRBV28, the J gene TRBJ1-6, with a possible D match to TRBD1 (6 bases). Trimming removed 4 bases at V and 7 bases at J, with 11 bases between. This CDR3 is built from 14 residues. From germline, CDR1 is MDHEN and CDR2 SYDVKM.

V gene TRBV21-1 combines with J gene TRBJ2-7; TRBD2, the table's D call, was not compared with the DNA. TRBV21-1 is a known pseudogene. The CDR3 runs to 14 residues. CDR3 coding DNA: TGTGCCAGCAGGGCAACTAGCGCGTCCTACGAGCAGTACTTC. Encoded protein: CASRATSASYEQYF.

The CDR3 reads CASSLPGGGRAVSNQPQHF. The CDR3 DNA follows: TGTGCCAGCAGCTTACCCGGGGGGGGCAGGGCAGTTAGCAATCAGCCCCAGCATTTT. The V gene is TRBV11-2, the J gene TRBJ1-5; possibly TRBD1 for D (6 bases). The V end lost 2 bases, the J end lost 0 bases, and 20 bases lay between the germline ends. The length of the CDR3 is 19 residues. Germline values: CDR1 SGHAT, CDR2 FQNNGV.

This chain uses TRBV9 with TRBJ1-2; 8 bases fit TRBD1. The CDR3 totals 14 residues. V was pared by 2 bases and J by 8 bases, with 8 bases of the junction left unmatched. Germline V gene lookup returns CDR1 SGDLS and CDR2 YYNGEE. The CDR3 DNA is TGTGCCAGCAGCGTTTCAGGGGGCGCAGGGGGCTACACCTTC. Translated, it gives CASSVSGGAGGYTF.

The rearrangement joins TRBV5-4 to TRBJ2-5; 8 bases agree with TRBD2. CDR1 is SGHNT, CDR2 YYREEE, per germline (reference sequence). V lost 1 base, J lost 4 bases, and 6 bases stayed unmatched. This CDR3 region has 15 residues. This chain's CDR3 is CASSLNIAGTETQYF. The CDR3 DNA follows: TGTGCCAGCAGCTTGAACATAGCGGGGACAGAGACCCAGTACTTC.

This clone has just one count. V gene TRBV18 combines with J gene TRBJ1-2; D unclear. This CDR3 spans 13 amino acids. Deletions cut 3 bases from V and 5 bases from J, with 10 bases between. CDR1 KGHSH and CDR2 LQKENI come from the germline V gene. CDR3 loop: CASSPEQIYGYTF. CDR3 DNA sequence: TGTGCCAGCTCACCCGAACAGATATATGGCTACACCTTC. The full variable domain, with the rest looked up from reference TRBV18 and TRBJ1-2, is NAGVMQNPRHLVRRRGQEARLRCSPMKGHSHVYWYRQLPEEGLKFMVYLQKENIIDESGMPKERFSAEFPKEGPSILRIQQVVRGDSAAYFCASSPEQIYGYTFGSGTRLTVV.

V is TRBV29-1 and J is TRBJ2-5; D is ambiguous. The length of the CDR3 is 11 residues. The V end lost 1 base, the J end lost 4 bases, and 4 bases lay between the germline ends. Germline CDR1 SQVTM, CDR2 ANQGSEA. The CDR3 reads CSVEGAETQYF. CDR3 bases: TGCAGCGTTGAAGGGGCAGAGACCCAGTACTTC. Filled out from reference TRBV29-1 and TRBJ2-5, the complete variable domain reads SAVISQKPSRDICQRGTSLTIQCQVDSQVTMMFWYRQQPGQSLTLIATANQGSEATYESGFVIDKFPISRPNLTFSTLTVSNMSPEDSSIYLCSVEGAETQYFGPGTRLLVL.

This rearrangement joins TRBV2 to TRBJ1-2; no firm D call. The CDR3 has 15 residues. V gave up 3 bases and J gave up 0 bases, with 11 bases separating them. Germline V gives CDR1 SNHLY, CDR2 FYNNEI. This chain's CDR3 is CASSESGIPNYGYTF. In nucleotides, the CDR3 is TGTGCCAGCAGTGAGTCGGGAATTCCTAACTATGGCTACACCTTC.

The CDR3 DNA sequence: TGTGCCAGCAGCTTAACTCACAGGGCAGATACGCAGTATTTT. Its protein product is CASSLTHRADTQYF. J is TRBJ2-3 and V is TRBV7-9, with D possibly TRBD1 on 6 matching bases. Germline V gives CDR1 SEHNR, CDR2 FQNEAQ (reference sequence). V was trimmed by 2 bases and J by 4 bases, leaving 10 bases between them. This CDR3 has 14 amino acids.

The J gene is TRBJ2-2, the V gene TRBV6-5; D gene ambiguous. This CDR3 is built from 14 residues. The V gene lost 7 bases and the J gene lost 1 base, with 10 bases spanning the gap. CDR1 and CDR2 (germline): MNHEY, SVGAGI. The CDR3 protein is CASTLSWNTGELFF. Written as DNA, the CDR3 is TGTGCCAGCACCTTGAGTTGGAACACCGGGGAGCTGTTTTTT.

The V gene is TRBV5-6, the J gene TRBJ1-1; D not certain. Germline V CDR1 and CDR2: SGHDT, YYEEEE. The CDR3 length is 12 residues. The ends were cut back, 4 bases at V and 6 bases at J, with 10 bases in the middle. CDR3 coding DNA: TGTGCCAGCAGCCGACAACGGTCTGAAGCTTTCTTT. Amino acid sequence: CASSRQRSEAFF.

This clone occurred a few times. The chain is built from TRBV29-1 and TRBJ2-1; 12 positions match TRBD1. The CDR3 has 14 residues. V lost 4 bases, J lost 6 bases, and 4 bases stayed unmatched. Germline V gene lookup returns CDR1 SQVTM and CDR2 ANQGSEA. The CDR3 is CSVVGGQGANEQFF. The CDR3 DNA reads TGCAGCGTTGTTGGGGGACAGGGGGCCAATGAGCAGTTCTTC.

The chain is built from TRBV28 and TRBJ1-5, with D perhaps matching TRBD1 (6 bases). Per germline, CDR1 MDHEN and CDR2 SYDVKM. V was pared by 6 bases and J by 2 bases, with 14 bases between. This CDR3 comprises 15 residues. Here the CDR3 DNA reads TGTGCCAGCAGCCAAAGTGGGGGCGGCAATCAGCCCCAGCATTTT. Protein sequence: CASSQSGGGNQPQHF.

In this sample, this clone turned up a few times. The V and J genes are TRBV3-1 (or the pseudogene TRBV3-2) and TRBJ1-3, with 8 bases matching TRBD1. Per the germline V gene, CDR1 is LGHDT and CDR2 is YNNKEL (reference sequence). This CDR3 contains 16 residues. V was pared by 4 bases and J by 3 bases, with 8 bases of the junction left unmatched. The CDR3 is CASSPARGQGGNTIYF. The DNA for the CDR3 is TGTGCCAGCAGCCCCGCACGCGGACAGGGTGGAAACACCATATATTTT.

V gene TRBV29-1 combines with J gene TRBJ2-1; TRBD1 agrees at 12 bases. Losses at the gene ends were 6 bases for V and 6 bases for J; bases not matched to a gene: 12. CDR1 is SQVTM, CDR2 ANQGSEA, per germline. The CDR3 has 16 amino acids. The CDR3 here is CSVVPLGQGAGNEQFF. CDR3 coding DNA: TGCAGCGTCGTGCCTTTGGGACAGGGGGCGGGCAATGAGCAGTTCTTC.

This chain links TRBV6-2 or TRBV6-3 with TRBJ1-2, with 8 bases that match TRBD1. The CDR3 consists of 15 residues. The ends lost 0 bases at V and 4 bases at J; junction bases unmatched: 4. Germline CDR1 and CDR2: MNHEY and SVGEGT. CDR3 region: CASSYSQGAPYGYTF. As DNA, the CDR3 is TGTGCCAGCAGTTACTCGCAGGGGGCCCCCTATGGCTACACCTTC.